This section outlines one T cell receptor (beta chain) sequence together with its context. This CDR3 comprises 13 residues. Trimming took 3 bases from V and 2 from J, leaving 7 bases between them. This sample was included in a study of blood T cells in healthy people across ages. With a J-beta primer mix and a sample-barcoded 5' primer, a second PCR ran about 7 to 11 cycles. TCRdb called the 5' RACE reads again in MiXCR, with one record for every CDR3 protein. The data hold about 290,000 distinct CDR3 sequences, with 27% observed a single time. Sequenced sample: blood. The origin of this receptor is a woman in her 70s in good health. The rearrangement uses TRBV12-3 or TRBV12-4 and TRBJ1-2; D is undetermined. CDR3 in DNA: TGTGCCAGCAGTTTGCGAGGGAACTATGGCTACACCTTC. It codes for CASSLRGNYGYTF.